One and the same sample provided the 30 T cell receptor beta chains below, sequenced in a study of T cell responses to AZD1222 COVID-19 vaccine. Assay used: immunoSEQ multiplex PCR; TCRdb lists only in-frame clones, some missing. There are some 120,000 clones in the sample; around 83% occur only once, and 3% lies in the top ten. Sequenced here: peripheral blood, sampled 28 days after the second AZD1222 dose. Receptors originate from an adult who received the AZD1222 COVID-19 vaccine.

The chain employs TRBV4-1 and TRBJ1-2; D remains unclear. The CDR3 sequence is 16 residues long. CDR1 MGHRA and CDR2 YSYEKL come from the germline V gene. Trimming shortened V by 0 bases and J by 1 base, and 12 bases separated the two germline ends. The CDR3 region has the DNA TGCGCCAGCAGCCAAGAAAGGAACCAGATTAACTATGGCTACACCTTC. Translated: CASSQERNQINYGYTF.

The CDR3 is CASISGAGGYTF. CDR3 nucleotide sequence: TGTGCCAGTATTTCAGGGGCCGGAGGCTACACCTTC. The chain has TRBV7-8 and TRBJ1-2; possibly TRBD1 for D (6 bases). Germline CDR1 reads SGHVS; CDR2 reads FQNEAQ. The CDR3 loop spans 12 amino acids. Trimming stripped 9 bases from V and 8 bases from J, with 16 bases between.

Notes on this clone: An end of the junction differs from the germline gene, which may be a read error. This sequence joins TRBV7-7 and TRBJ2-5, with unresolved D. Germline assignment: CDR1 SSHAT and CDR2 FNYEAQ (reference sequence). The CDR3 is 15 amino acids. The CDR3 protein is CASTSNSGFGETQYF. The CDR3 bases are TGTGCTAGCACCTCGAACTCGGGCTTCGGAGAGACCCAGTACTTC.

The DNA of the CDR3 is TGTGCCAGCAGCCTCCGGGGGACGGGGAACACTGAAGCTTTCTTT. Translating it yields CASSLRGTGNTEAFF. The gene calls are TRBV27 and TRBJ1-1; possibly TRBD1 for D (5 bases). CDR1 and CDR2 from the germline V gene are MNHEY and SMNVEV (reference sequence). Trimming took 6 bases from V and 1 from J, leaving 15 bases between them. This CDR3 is built from 15 residues.

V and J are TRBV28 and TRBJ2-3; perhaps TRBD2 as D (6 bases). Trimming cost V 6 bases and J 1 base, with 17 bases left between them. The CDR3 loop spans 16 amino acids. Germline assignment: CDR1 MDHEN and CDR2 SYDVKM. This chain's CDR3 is CASRHWGEWGTDTQYF. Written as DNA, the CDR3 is TGTGCCAGCAGACACTGGGGGGAGTGGGGCACAGATACGCAGTATTTT. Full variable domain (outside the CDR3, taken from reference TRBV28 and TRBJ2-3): DVKVTQSSRYLVKRTGEKVFLECVQDMDHENMFWYRQDPGLGLRLIYFSYDVKMKEKGDIPEGYSVSREKKERFSLILESASTNQTSMYLCASRHWGEWGTDTQYFGPGTRLTVL.

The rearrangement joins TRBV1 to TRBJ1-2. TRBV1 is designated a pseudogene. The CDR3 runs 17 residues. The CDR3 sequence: CTSSLLQRGGLDYGYTF. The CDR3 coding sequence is TGCACCAGCAGCCTACTCCAACGCGGGGGGCTAGACTATGGCTACACCTTC.

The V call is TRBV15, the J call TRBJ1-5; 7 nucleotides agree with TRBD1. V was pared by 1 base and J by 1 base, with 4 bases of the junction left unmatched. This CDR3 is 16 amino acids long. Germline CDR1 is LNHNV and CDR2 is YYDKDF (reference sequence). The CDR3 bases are TGTGCCACCAGCAGAGGGGCAGGGGGAAGCAATCAGCCCCAGCATTTT. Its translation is CATSRGAGGSNQPQHF.

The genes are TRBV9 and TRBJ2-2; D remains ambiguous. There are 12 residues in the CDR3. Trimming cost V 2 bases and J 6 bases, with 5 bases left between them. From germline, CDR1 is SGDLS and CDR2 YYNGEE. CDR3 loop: CASSVYAGELFF. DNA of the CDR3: TGTGCCAGCAGCGTCTATGCCGGGGAGCTGTTTTTT.

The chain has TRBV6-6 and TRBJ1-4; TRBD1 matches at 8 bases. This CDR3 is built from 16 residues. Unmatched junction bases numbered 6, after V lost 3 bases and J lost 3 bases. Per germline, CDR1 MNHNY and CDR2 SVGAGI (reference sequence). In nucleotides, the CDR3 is TGTGCCAGCAGTTATACAGGGGGTTTGCCTAATGAAAAACTGTTTTTT. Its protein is CASSYTGGLPNEKLFF.

CDR3 in amino acids: CASGANRDYGYTF. The CDR3 DNA reads as TGTGCCAGTGGGGCGAACAGGGACTATGGCTACACCTTC. The V call is TRBV6-5, the J call TRBJ1-2; TRBD1 is a possible D gene (6 bases). This CDR3 region has 13 residues. CDR1 is MNHEY and CDR2 is SVGAGI in the germline V gene. Trimming removed 9 bases from V and 3 bases from J, with 14 bases in between.

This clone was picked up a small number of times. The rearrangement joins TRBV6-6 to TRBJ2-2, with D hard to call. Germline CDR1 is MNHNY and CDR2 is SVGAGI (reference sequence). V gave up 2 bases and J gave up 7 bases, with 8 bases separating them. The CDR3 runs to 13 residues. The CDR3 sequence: CASSYQYSGELFF. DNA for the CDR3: TGTGCCAGCAGTTACCAATACAGCGGGGAGCTGTTTTTT.

The CDR3 DNA reads as TGTGCCAGCAGCCTTACAGGGGGGGCCAATGAAAAACTGTTTTTT. It translates to CASSLTGGANEKLFF. The chain combines TRBV7-2 with TRBJ1-4, with 8 bases matching TRBD1. V dropped 5 bases and J dropped 5; count of bases not matched to a gene: 7. Germline V gives CDR1 SGHTA, CDR2 FQGNSA. The CDR3 is 15 residues long.

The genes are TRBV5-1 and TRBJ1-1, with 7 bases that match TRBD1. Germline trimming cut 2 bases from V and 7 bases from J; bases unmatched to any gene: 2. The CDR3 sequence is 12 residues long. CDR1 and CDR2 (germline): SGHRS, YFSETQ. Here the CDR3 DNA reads TGCGCCAGCAGCTTAACAGGGGTTGAAGCTTTCTTT. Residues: CASSLTGVEAFF. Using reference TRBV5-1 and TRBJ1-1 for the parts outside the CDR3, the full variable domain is KAGVTQTPRYLIKTRGQQVTLSCSPISGHRSVSWYQQTPGQGLQFLFEYFSETQRNKGNFPGRFSGRQFSNSRSEMNVSTLELGDSALYLCASSLTGVEAFFGQGTRLTVV.

The CDR3 DNA is TGTGCCAGCAGTTACTCGACAGGGGGGGCTGAAGCTTTCTTT. Protein sequence: CASSYSTGGAEAFF. This sequence joins TRBV6-5 and TRBJ1-1; 9 bases are shared with TRBD1. V lost 0 bases and J lost 6; bases outside the gene matches: 2. The CDR3 consists of 14 residues. CDR1 and CDR2 (germline): MNHEY, SVGAGI.

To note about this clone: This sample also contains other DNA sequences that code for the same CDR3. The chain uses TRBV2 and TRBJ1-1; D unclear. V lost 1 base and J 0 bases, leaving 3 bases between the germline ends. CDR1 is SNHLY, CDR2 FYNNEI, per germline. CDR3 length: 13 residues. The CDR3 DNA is TGTGCCAGCAGTGAAGGGCTGAACACTGAAGCTTTCTTT. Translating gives CASSEGLNTEAFF.

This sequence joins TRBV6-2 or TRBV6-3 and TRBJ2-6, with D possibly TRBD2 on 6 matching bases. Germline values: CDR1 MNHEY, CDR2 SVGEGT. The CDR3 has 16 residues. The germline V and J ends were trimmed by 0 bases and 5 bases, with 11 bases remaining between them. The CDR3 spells CASSYSGGYRANVLTF. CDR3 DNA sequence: TGTGCCAGCAGTTACTCGGGGGGATATAGGGCCAACGTCCTGACTTTC.

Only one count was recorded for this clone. CDR3 sequence (DNA): TGCGCCAGCAGCTTGGGACAGGGGGCTCGGACCGGGGAGCTGTTTTTT. Translating gives CASSLGQGARTGELFF. The chain carries TRBV5-1 and TRBJ2-2; 10 bases align to TRBD1. V shed 0 bases and J 5 bases; nucleotides not matched to a gene: 4. CDR1 SGHRS and CDR2 YFSETQ come from the germline V gene. The CDR3 has 16 residues. Filled out from reference TRBV5-1 and TRBJ2-2, the complete variable domain reads KAGVTQTPRYLIKTRGQQVTLSCSPISGHRSVSWYQQTPGQGLQFLFEYFSETQRNKGNFPGRFSGRQFSNSRSEMNVSTLELGDSALYLCASSLGQGARTGELFFGEGSRLTVL.

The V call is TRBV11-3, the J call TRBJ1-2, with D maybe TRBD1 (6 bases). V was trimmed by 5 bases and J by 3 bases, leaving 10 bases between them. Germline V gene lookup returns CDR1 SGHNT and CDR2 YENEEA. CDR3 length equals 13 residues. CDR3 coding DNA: TGTGCCAGCAGCCGGGACACAGACTATGGCTACACCTTC. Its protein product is CASSRDTDYGYTF.

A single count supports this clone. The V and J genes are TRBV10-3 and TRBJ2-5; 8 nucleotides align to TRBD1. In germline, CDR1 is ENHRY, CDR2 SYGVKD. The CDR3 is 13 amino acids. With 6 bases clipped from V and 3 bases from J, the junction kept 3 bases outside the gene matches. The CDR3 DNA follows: TGTGCCATCAGACAGGACAGGGAAGAGACCCAGTACTTC. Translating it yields CAIRQDREETQYF.

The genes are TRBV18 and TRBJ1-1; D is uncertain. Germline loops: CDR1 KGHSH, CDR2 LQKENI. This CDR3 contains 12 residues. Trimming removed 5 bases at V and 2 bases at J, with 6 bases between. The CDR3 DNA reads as TGTGCCAGCTCATCACAAAACACTGAAGCTTTCTTT. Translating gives CASSSQNTEAFF.

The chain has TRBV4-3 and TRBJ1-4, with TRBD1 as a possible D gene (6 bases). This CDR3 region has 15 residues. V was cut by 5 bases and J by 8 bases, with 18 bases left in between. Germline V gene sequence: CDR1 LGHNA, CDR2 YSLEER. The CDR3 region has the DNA TGCGCCAGCAGCGCGGCCTGGGGGCTTGAGGAAAAACTGTTTTTT. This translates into CASSAAWGLEEKLFF.

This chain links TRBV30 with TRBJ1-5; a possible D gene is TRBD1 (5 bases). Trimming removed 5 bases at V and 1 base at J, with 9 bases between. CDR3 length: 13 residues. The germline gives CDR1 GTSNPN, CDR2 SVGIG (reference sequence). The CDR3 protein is CAWAAGSNQPQHF. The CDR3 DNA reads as TGTGCCTGGGCAGCAGGGAGCAATCAGCCCCAGCATTTT. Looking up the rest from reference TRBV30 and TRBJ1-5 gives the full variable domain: SQTIHQWPATLVQPVGSPLSLECTVEGTSNPNLYWYRQAAGRGLQLLFYSVGIGQISSEVPQNLSASRPQDRQFILSSKKLLLSDSGFYLCAWAAGSNQPQHFGDGTRLSIL.

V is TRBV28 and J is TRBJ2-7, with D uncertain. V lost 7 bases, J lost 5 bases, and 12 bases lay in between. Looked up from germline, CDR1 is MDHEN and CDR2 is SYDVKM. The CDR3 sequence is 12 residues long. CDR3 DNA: TGTGCCAGCACCTCTGGTAGGGACGAGCAGTACTTC. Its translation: CASTSGRDEQYF.

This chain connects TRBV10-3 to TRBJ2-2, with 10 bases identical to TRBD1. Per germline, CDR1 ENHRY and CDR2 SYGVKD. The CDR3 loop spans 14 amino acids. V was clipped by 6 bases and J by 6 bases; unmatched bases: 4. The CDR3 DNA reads TGTGCCATCAGCCGGGGACAGGGGTCCGGGGAGCTGTTTTTT. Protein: CAISRGQGSGELFF.

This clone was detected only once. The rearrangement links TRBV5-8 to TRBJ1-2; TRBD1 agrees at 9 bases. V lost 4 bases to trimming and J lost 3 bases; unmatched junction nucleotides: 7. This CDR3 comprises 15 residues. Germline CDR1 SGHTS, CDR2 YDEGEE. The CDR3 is CASSGRDRVDYGYTF. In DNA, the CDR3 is TGTGCCAGCAGCGGCCGGGACAGGGTTGACTATGGCTACACCTTC.

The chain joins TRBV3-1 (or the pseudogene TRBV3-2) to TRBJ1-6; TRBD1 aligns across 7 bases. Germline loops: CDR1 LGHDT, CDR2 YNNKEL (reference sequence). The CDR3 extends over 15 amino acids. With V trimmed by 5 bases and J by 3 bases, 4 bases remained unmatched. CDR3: CASSSGGLYNSPLHF. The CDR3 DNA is TGTGCCAGCAGCTCAGGGGGGCTCTATAATTCACCCCTCCACTTT.

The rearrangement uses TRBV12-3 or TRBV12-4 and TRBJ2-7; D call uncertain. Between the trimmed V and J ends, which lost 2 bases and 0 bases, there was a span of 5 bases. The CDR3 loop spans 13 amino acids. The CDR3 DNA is TGTGCCAGCAGTTTAACAGTCTCCTACGAGCAGTACTTC. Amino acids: CASSLTVSYEQYF.

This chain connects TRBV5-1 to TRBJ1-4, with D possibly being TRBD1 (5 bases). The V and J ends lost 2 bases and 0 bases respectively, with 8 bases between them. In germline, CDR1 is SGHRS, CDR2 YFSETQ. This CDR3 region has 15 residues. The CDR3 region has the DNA TGCGCCAGCAGCTTAGACAGTCCAACTAATGAAAAACTGTTTTTT. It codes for CASSLDSPTNEKLFF.

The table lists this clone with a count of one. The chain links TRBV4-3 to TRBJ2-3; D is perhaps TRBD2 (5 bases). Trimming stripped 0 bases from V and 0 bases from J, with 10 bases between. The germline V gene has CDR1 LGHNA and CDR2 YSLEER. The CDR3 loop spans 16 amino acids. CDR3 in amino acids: CASSQEEGQSTDTQYF. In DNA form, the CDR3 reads TGCGCCAGCAGCCAAGAAGAGGGCCAAAGCACAGATACGCAGTATTTT.

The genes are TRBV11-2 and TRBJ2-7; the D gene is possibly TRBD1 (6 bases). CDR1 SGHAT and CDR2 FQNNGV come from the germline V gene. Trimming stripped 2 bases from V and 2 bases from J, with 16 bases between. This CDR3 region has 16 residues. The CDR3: CASSLRSRGSPYEQYF. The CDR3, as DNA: TGTGCCAGCAGCTTAAGGAGCAGGGGCTCCCCCTACGAGCAGTACTTC.